This T cell receptor (beta chain) is from a study of blood T cells in healthy people across ages. Primed by a sample-barcoded 5' primer and a J-beta primer mix, a second PCR proceeded for about 6 to 12 cycles. Via MiXCR, TCRdb re-called the 5' RACE reads, giving one row per CDR3 protein. This sample has hundreds of thousands of distinct CDR3 sequences; around a fifth occur once, and the top ten carry roughly 3.4%. This clonotype was counted many times. Its antigen is unknown. Study-wide findings and caveats: Any changes in expanded clonotypes were possibly confounded, as donor CMV status remained unknown.

Extraction of total RNA produced a minimum of 5.5 micrograms from each sample. This CDR3 spans 15 amino acids. Trimming pared 0 bases from V and 3 bases from J, leaving 10 bases between. CDR1 and CDR2 (germline): SGDLS, YYNGEE. Input material: blood. The clonotype was recovered from a man in his 70s in good health. This chain connects TRBV9 to TRBJ2-1; D is unclear. This CDR3 is CASSVASNFYNEQFF. The CDR3 nucleotides read TGTGCCAGCAGCGTAGCGTCAAACTTCTACAATGAGCAGTTCTTC.